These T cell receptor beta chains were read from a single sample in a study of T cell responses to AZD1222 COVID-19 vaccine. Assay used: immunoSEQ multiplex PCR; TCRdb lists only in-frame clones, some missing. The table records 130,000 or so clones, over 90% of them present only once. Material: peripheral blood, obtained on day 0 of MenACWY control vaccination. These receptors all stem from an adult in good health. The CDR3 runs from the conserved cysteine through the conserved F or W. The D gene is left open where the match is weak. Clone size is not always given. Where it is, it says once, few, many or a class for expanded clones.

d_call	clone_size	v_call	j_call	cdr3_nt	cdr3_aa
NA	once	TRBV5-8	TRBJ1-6	TGTGCCATCCCCCAGGGTCTAAATTCACCCCTCCACTTT	CAIPQGLNSPLHF
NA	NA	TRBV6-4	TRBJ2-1	TGTGCCAGCAGTGACTCGACAGTAGGGGAGCAGTTCTTC	CASSDSTVGEQFF
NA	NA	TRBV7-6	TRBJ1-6	TGTGCCAGCAGCTTAGAGGGGGTTCCCGATAATTCACCCCTCCACTTT	CASSLEGVPDNSPLHF
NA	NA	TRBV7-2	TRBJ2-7	TGTGCCAGCAGCTTAGTGGGCAGGACCTACGAGCAGTACTTC	CASSLVGRTYEQYF
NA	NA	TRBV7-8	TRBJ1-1	TGTGCCAGCAGCTTAAGGTGGAACACTGAAGCTTTCTTT	CASSLRWNTEAFF
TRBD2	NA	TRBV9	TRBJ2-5	TGTGCCAGCAGCGCAACCCCCGGGACTACCACCCGATACCAAGAGACCCAGTACTTC	CASSATPGTTTRYQETQYF
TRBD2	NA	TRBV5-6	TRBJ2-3	TGTGCCAGCAGCTTGTGGGGACTAGGCGGCACAGATACGCAGTATTTT	CASSLWGLGGTDTQYF
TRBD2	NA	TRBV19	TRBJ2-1	TGTGCCAGTACCCCAACTAGCGTTCCCAGCGAGCAGTTCTTC	CASTPTSVPSEQFF
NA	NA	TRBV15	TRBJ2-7	TGTGCCACCGCCCCCGGAGGATGCCGCTACGAGCAGTACTTC	CATAPGGCRYEQYF
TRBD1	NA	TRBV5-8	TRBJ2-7	TGTGCCAGCAGCTTGGCCCGGGGACAGTCCTACGAGCAGTACTTC	CASSLARGQSYEQYF
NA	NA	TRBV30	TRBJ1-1	TGTGCCTGGAGGGCTACAGGGAGAACGAACACTGAAGCTTTCTTT	CAWRATGRTNTEAFF
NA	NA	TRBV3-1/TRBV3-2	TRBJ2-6	TGTGCCAGCAGCCGTGGACAGTCTGGGGCCAACGTCCTGACTTTC	CASSRGQSGANVLTF
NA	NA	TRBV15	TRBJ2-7	TGTGCCACCAGCAGAGTTGGGGGGTCCTACGAGCAGTACTTC	CATSRVGGSYEQYF
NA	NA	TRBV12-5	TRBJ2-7	TGTGCTAGTGGTTTCAGGGGGGGATCCTACGAGCAGTACTTC	CASGFRGGSYEQYF
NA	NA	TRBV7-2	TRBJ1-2	TGTGCCAGCAGCTTAGGGGTCCCCTATGGCTACACCTTC	CASSLGVPYGYTF
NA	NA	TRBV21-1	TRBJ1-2	TGTGCCAGCAGCAAAGATATCCCGGTTCCTAACTATGGCTACACCTTC	CASSKDIPVPNYGYTF
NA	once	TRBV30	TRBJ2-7	TGTGCCTGGAGTGGACAGGCATACGAGCAGTACTTC	CAWSGQAYEQYF
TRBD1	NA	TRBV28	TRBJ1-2	TGTGCCAGCACTCCGATGGACAGGGAAGTTTCTGGCTACACCTTC	CASTPMDREVSGYTF
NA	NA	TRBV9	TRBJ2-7	TGTGCCAGCAGCGTAGCCCCTGACTCCTACGAGCAGTACTTC	CASSVAPDSYEQYF
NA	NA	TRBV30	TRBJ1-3	TGTGCCTGGAGTGTAGGCGGTAACTCTGGAAACACCATATATTTT	CAWSVGGNSGNTIYF
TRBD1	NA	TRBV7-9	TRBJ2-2	TGTGCCAGCAGCGCGGCAGGGGGCACCGGGGAGCTGTTTTTT	CASSAAGGTGELFF
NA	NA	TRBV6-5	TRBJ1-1	TGTGCCAGCAGTACGAGACAAGTTCTTGAAGCTTTCTTT	CASSTRQVLEAFF
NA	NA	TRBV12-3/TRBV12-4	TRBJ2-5	TGTGCCAGCAGTTTCCAGGGTGCGGAGACCCAGTACTTC	CASSFQGAETQYF
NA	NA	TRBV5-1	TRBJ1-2	TGCGCCAGCAGCTTGGCTTTCGGAACCTATGGCTACACCTTC	CASSLAFGTYGYTF
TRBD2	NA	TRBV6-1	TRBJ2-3	TGTGCCAGCAGTGCCGTGGCTAGCGGGTCCACAGATACGCAGTATTTT	CASSAVASGSTDTQYF
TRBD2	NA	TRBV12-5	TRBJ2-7	TGTGCTAGAAACTCTGCGGGAGGCGAGCAGTACTTC	CARNSAGGEQYF
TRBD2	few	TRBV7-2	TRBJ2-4	TGTGCCAGCAGCTTCCGCGGGGGGACCCTAGCCAAAAACATTCAGTACTTC	CASSFRGGTLAKNIQYF
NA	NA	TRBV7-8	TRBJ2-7	TGTGCCAGCAGCCCGAACAGGGTCAAGAGCTCCTACGAGCAGTACTTC	CASSPNRVKSSYEQYF
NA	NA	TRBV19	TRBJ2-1	TGTGCCAGTAGTATGGGCAGTCAAAATGAGCAGTTCTTC	CASSMGSQNEQFF
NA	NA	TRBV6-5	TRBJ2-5	TGTGCCAGCAGTTACTCGCTGGCTCAAGAGACCCAGTACTTC	CASSYSLAQETQYF
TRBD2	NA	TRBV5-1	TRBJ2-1	TGCGCCAGCAGCTTTGGTAGCGGGGATTACAATGAGCAGTTCTTC	CASSFGSGDYNEQFF
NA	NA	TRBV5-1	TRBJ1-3	TGCGCCAGCAGCCGGGACTCGAAGGGAAACACCATATATTTT	CASSRDSKGNTIYF
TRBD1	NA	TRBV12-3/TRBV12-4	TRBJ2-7	TGTGCCAGCAGGGCTACAGGGGGGCACGAGCAGTACTTC	CASRATGGHEQYF
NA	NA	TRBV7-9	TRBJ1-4	TGTGCCAGCAGCCGTGGGGGCGGAGGAACTAATGAAAAACTGTTTTTT	CASSRGGGGTNEKLFF
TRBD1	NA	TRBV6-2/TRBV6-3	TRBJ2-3	TGTGCCAGCTGTTTGGACAGGGGCCCAGATACGCAGTATTTT	CASCLDRGPDTQYF
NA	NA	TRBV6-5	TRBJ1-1	TGTGCCAGTAGGAACACAGGGTGGAACACTGAAGCTTTCTTT	CASRNTGWNTEAFF
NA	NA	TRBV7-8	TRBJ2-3	TGTGCCAGCAGCCTCCCCCATACGCAGTATTTT	CASSLPHTQYF
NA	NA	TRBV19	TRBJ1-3	TGTGCCAGTAGTATAGCCGGTCGTCTTATCTCTGGAAACACCATATATTTT	CASSIAGRLISGNTIYF
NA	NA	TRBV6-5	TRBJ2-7	TGTGCCAGCAGTCCCGAGGGTTCCGGGCAGTACTTC	CASSPEGSGQYF
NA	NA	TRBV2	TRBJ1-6	TGTGCCACCTCAGTGGGGACGGGGACACCCCTCCACTTT	CATSVGTGTPLHF
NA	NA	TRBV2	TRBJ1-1	TGTGCCAGCAGGCCCAGAGGGGGGAACACTGAAGCTTTCTTT	CASRPRGGNTEAFF
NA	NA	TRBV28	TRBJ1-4	TGTGCCAGCAGTTTATCGCAGAGACACTCCCGAAAACTGTTTTTT	CASSLSQRHSRKLFF
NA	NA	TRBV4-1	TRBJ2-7	TGCGCCAGCAGCCAGCCCGGACAGTTTTACGAGCAGTACTTC	CASSQPGQFYEQYF
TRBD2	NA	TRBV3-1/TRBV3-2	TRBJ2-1	TGTGCCAGCACCACCGGGGGGAGGTATCTCGAGCAGTTCTTC	CASTTGGRYLEQFF
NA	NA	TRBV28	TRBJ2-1	TGTGCCAGCAGTTTATCCACCCCCACGCTGCTGTTCTTC	CASSLSTPTLLFF
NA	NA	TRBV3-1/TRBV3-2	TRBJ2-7	TGTGCCAGCAGCCAAGATCGCGGCCGTATAATAGCGGAGCAGTACTTC	CASSQDRGRIIAEQYF
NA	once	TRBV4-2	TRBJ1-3	TGTGCCAGCAGCCAAGATCAGGGGAGTATATACACCATATATTTT	CASSQDQGSIYTIYF
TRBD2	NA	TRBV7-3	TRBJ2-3	TGTGCCAGCAGCTTAAAGGGCCCCACCGGGAGGGTAGATACGCAGTATTTT	CASSLKGPTGRVDTQYF
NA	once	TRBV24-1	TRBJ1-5	TGTGCCACCAGTGACCCAAAACAAGGGCACCGGGACTCCCTGGACCAGCCCCAGCATTTT	CATSDPKQGHRDSLDQPQHF
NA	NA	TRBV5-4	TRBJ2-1	TGTGCCAGCAGCCCAAGAGGGGGGGTGGATGAGCAGTTCTTC	CASSPRGGVDEQFF
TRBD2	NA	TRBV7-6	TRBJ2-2	TGTGCCAGCAGCTTAGAGCCGGGAGGCACCGGGGAGCTGTTTTTT	CASSLEPGGTGELFF
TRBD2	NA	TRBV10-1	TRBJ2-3	TGCGCCAGCAGTGTCAGCGGGAGGGCCCAAGATACGCAGTATTTT	CASSVSGRAQDTQYF